The 25 T cell receptor beta chains below come from one sample, sequenced in a study of cytomegalovirus exposure and HLA in healthy donors. Assay used: immunoSEQ multiplex PCR; TCRdb lists only in-frame clones, some missing. Of hundreds of thousands of clones in the sample, approximately 90% were seen once. Source material: PBMCs. Receptor source: a woman younger than 30 in good health and CMV-seronegative.

The chain links TRBV28 to TRBJ1-5; 7 nucleotides line up with TRBD1. Germline V gene data show CDR1 as MDHEN and CDR2 as SYDVKM. With V trimmed by 3 bases and J by 4 bases, 6 bases remained unmatched. The CDR3 is 15 residues long. CDR3 DNA sequence: TGTGCCAGCAGTTTGCGGGACAGCTCGAATCAGCCCCAGCATTTT. Amino acid sequence: CASSLRDSSNQPQHF.

CDR3 in DNA: TGCGCCAGCACTTGGACGACAGGGAGCCTCCAAGAGACCCAGTACTTC. As protein: CASTWTTGSLQETQYF. The chain employs TRBV5-1 and TRBJ2-5, with TRBD1 identical over 7 bases. This CDR3 comprises 16 residues. Looked up from germline, CDR1 is SGHRS and CDR2 is YFSETQ. Trimming cost V 6 bases and J 1 base; bases outside gene matches: 12.

The chain has TRBV5-1 and TRBJ1-1, with D tentatively TRBD1 (6 bases). V lost 5 bases, J lost 6 bases, and 14 bases lay in between. CDR3 length equals 13 residues. CDR1 is SGHRS, CDR2 YFSETQ, per germline. The CDR3 loop reads CASSSTGFAEAFF. The CDR3 DNA reads as TGCGCCAGCAGTTCCACAGGGTTCGCTGAAGCTTTCTTT.

V is TRBV5-1 and J is TRBJ2-1, with 10 bases aligning to TRBD2. The germline V gene encodes CDR1 SGHRS and CDR2 YFSETQ. Unmatched junction bases numbered 8, after V lost 4 bases and J lost 4 bases. The length of the CDR3 is 16 residues. CDR3 sequence reads: CASSDALAGAYNEQFF. In DNA form, the CDR3 reads TGCGCCAGCAGCGACGCCCTAGCGGGGGCTTACAATGAGCAGTTCTTC.

The rearrangement links TRBV19 to TRBJ2-5, with a possible D match to TRBD2 (5 bases). Per the germline V gene, CDR1 is LNHDA and CDR2 is SQIVND (reference sequence). Trimming removed 6 bases at V and 1 base at J, with 15 bases between. The CDR3 loop spans 15 amino acids. CDR3 in DNA: TGTGCCAGTAGCCGGGCGAGGGCGGCCCAAGAGACCCAGTACTTC. Protein sequence: CASSRARAAQETQYF.

The chain links TRBV27 to TRBJ2-7; TRBD1 is a possible D gene (5 bases). Between the trimmed V and J ends, which lost 2 bases and 6 bases, there was a span of 11 bases. The CDR3 has 13 residues. Germline V gene lookup returns CDR1 MNHEY and CDR2 SMNVEV (reference sequence). For the CDR3, the DNA is TGTGCCAGCAGTTTAGGGGCTTCTTTCGAGCAGTACTTC. Protein: CASSLGASFEQYF.

The V gene is TRBV27, the J gene TRBJ1-2; D is unclear. Trimming pared 3 bases from V and 2 bases from J, leaving 7 bases between. Germline V gene sequence: CDR1 MNHEY, CDR2 SMNVEV (reference sequence). The CDR3 covers 13 residues. CDR3 residues: CASSLEPNYGYTF. Here the CDR3 DNA reads TGTGCCAGCAGTTTGGAGCCCAACTATGGCTACACCTTC.

The gene calls are TRBV9 and TRBJ2-3, with 9 nucleotides matching TRBD1. The ends lost 4 bases at V and 2 bases at J; junction bases unmatched: 11. CDR1 and CDR2 (germline): SGDLS, YYNGEE. The CDR3 has 17 residues. The CDR3 spells CASSTPGQGLHTDTQYF. The CDR3 nucleotides read TGTGCCAGCAGCACTCCGGGACAGGGTCTTCACACAGATACGCAGTATTTT. Based on the CDR3 plus reference TRBV9 and TRBJ2-3, the full variable domain is DSGVTQTPKHLITATGQRVTLRCSPRSGDLSVYWYQQSLDQGLQFLIQYYNGEERAKGNILERFSAQQFPDLHSELNLSSLELGDSALYFCASSTPGQGLHTDTQYFGPGTRLTVL.

A single count supports this clone. The chain links TRBV4-1 to TRBJ1-1, with D hard to call. The V end lost 0 bases, the J end lost 4 bases, and 6 bases lay between the germline ends. This CDR3 has 13 amino acids. Germline V gene lookup returns CDR1 MGHRA and CDR2 YSYEKL. The CDR3 nucleotides read TGCGCCAGCAGCCAAGAAAGCATCACTGAAGCTTTCTTT. Protein: CASSQESITEAFF.

The chain is built from TRBV27 and TRBJ2-3, with 9 bases lining up with TRBD1. This CDR3 has 15 residues. Germline V lookup: CDR1 MNHEY, CDR2 SMNVEV (reference sequence). J was trimmed by 2 bases and V by 6 bases; bases with no gene match: 6. As DNA, the CDR3 is TGTGCCAGCAGGAGGACAGGGGTGGCCACAGATACGCAGTATTTT. It specifies CASRRTGVATDTQYF.

This clone was seen a single time. This chain uses TRBV2 with TRBJ1-4, with D perhaps matching TRBD1 (5 bases). Germline CDR1 reads SNHLY; CDR2 reads FYNNEI. Deletions cut 3 bases from V and 4 bases from J, with 15 bases between. The CDR3 contains 16 residues. The CDR3 DNA sequence: TGTGCCAGCAGTGATGACAGTGGCCTAATTAATGAAAAACTGTTTTTT. This codes for CASSDDSGLINEKLFF.

V gene TRBV6-5 combines with J gene TRBJ1-2; D is ambiguous. Between the trimmed V and J ends, which lost 4 bases and 4 bases, there was a span of 10 bases. CDR3 length: 13 residues. Germline V gene sequence: CDR1 MNHEY, CDR2 SVGAGI. CDR3 coding DNA: TGTGCCAGCAGTTTCCAACGAGCCTATGGCTACACCTTC. Its translation is CASSFQRAYGYTF.

This chain uses TRBV27 with TRBJ1-4; possible D gene TRBD1, 5 bases. Germline values: CDR1 MNHEY, CDR2 SMNVEV (reference sequence). CDR3 length equals 15 residues. V shed 3 bases and J shed 0 bases, with 8 bases lying between them. The CDR3 here is CASSLTVATNEKLFF. CDR3 nucleotides: TGTGCCAGCAGTTTGACAGTTGCAACTAATGAAAAACTGTTTTTT.

The chain links TRBV13 to TRBJ2-5; possibly TRBD2 for D (6 bases). V lost 5 bases, J lost 3 bases, and 10 bases lay in between. The CDR3 is 13 residues long. Germline assignment: CDR1 PRHDT and CDR2 FYEKMQ (reference sequence). CDR3 loop: CASSAWGEETQYF. The DNA for the CDR3 is TGTGCCAGCAGCGCCTGGGGGGAAGAGACCCAGTACTTC. Full variable domain (rest looked up from reference TRBV13 and TRBJ2-5): AAGVIQSPRHLIKEKRETATLKCYPIPRHDTVYWYQQGPGQDPQFLISFYEKMQSDKGSIPDRFSAQQFSDYHSELNMSSLELGDSALYFCASSAWGEETQYFGPGTRLLVL.

The rearrangement uses TRBV5-1 and TRBJ1-4, with D tentatively TRBD1 (5 bases). Deletions cut 3 bases from V and 7 bases from J, with 16 bases between. This CDR3 is built from 15 residues. In germline, CDR1 is SGHRS, CDR2 YFSETQ. CDR3 in DNA: TGCGCCAGCAGCTCTCAGGGTTTCATGAGTGAAAAACTGTTTTTT. Amino acids: CASSSQGFMSEKLFF.

The V gene is TRBV6-5, the J gene TRBJ1-4; a possible D gene is TRBD1 (5 bases). This CDR3 is 14 amino acids long. V was trimmed by 5 bases and J by 4 bases, leaving 11 bases between them. In germline, CDR1 is MNHEY, CDR2 SVGAGI. The CDR3 spells CASSRTNLNEKLFF. In DNA, the CDR3 is TGTGCCAGCAGTAGGACAAACCTTAATGAAAAACTGTTTTTT.

The count of this clone is one. This chain joins TRBV27 and TRBJ2-7; 9 positions match TRBD1. The J segment lost 8 bases and the V segment lost 4 bases, leaving 12 bases of the junction unmatched. The CDR3 spans 15 residues. CDR1 is MNHEY and CDR2 is SMNVEV in the germline V gene (reference sequence). The CDR3 DNA is TGTGCCAGCAGTTCAGCTCCACCGGGACAGGGTAAGCAGTACTTC. The encoded protein is CASSSAPPGQGKQYF.

About this clone itself: Other nucleotide sequences from this sample produce the same CDR3. The V gene is TRBV27, the J gene TRBJ2-2; a weak D match, TRBD2 (6 bases). Germline lookup yields CDR1 MNHEY and CDR2 SMNVEV (reference sequence). The germline V and J ends were trimmed by 3 bases and 7 bases, with 6 bases remaining between them. The CDR3 length is 12 residues. The CDR3 loop is CASSFGGGELFF. CDR3 coding DNA: TGTGCCAGCAGTTTCGGGGGCGGGGAGCTGTTTTTT.

In its sample, this clone was seen a few times. The J gene is TRBJ2-5, the V gene TRBV11-3, with TRBD2 matching 7 bases. The CDR3 extends over 13 amino acids. Germline lookup yields CDR1 SGHNT and CDR2 YENEEA. V lost 5 bases and J lost 2; bases outside the gene matches: 2. The CDR3 DNA is TGTGCCAGCAGCCAGGGACTACAAGAGACCCAGTACTTC. It translates to CASSQGLQETQYF.

This chain uses TRBV6-1 with TRBJ2-2, with 7 positions matching TRBD1. Per the germline V gene, CDR1 is MNHNS and CDR2 is SASEGT. The CDR3 consists of 13 residues. V was clipped by 7 bases and J by 7 bases; unmatched bases: 6. The CDR3 loop reads CASTDRVHGELFF. The CDR3 DNA is TGTGCCAGCACTGACAGGGTTCACGGGGAGCTGTTTTTT.

This chain links TRBV4-1 with TRBJ1-6; D remains ambiguous. This CDR3 is 16 amino acids long. The ends were cut back, 0 bases at V and 9 bases at J, with 15 bases in the middle. The germline gives CDR1 MGHRA, CDR2 YSYEKL. The CDR3 DNA reads TGCGCCAGCAGCCAAGATTGGGCAGCCCCAGGTTCACCCCTCCACTTT. It yields the protein CASSQDWAAPGSPLHF.

The chain uses TRBV6-1 and TRBJ2-3, with 13 bases identical to TRBD2. Trimming removed 4 bases from V and 2 bases from J; junction bases left unmatched: 3. This CDR3 contains 16 residues. CDR1 and CDR2 from the germline V gene are MNHNS and SASEGT. The chain's CDR3 is CASSGLAGGYTDTQYF. CDR3 in DNA: TGTGCCAGCAGTGGACTAGCGGGGGGCTACACAGATACGCAGTATTTT.

The chain couples TRBV28 to TRBJ2-7; 14 bases map to TRBD2. Unmatched junction bases numbered 8, after V lost 3 bases and J lost 4 bases. The CDR3 loop spans 17 amino acids. Germline V gene lookup returns CDR1 MDHEN and CDR2 SYDVKM. This CDR3 is CASSLAGLAGVFYEQYF. The CDR3 nucleotides read TGTGCCAGCAGTTTGGCGGGACTAGCGGGAGTTTTTTACGAGCAGTACTTC.

The V gene is TRBV28, the J gene TRBJ1-5; D may be TRBD1 (5 bases). The CDR3 contains 14 residues. In germline, CDR1 is MDHEN, CDR2 SYDVKM. With 6 bases removed from V and 6 bases from J, the gap between germline ends came to 15 bases. CDR3 sequence: CASRRPGISQPQHF. The CDR3 region has the DNA TGTGCCAGCAGACGGCCAGGGATTAGTCAGCCCCAGCATTTT.

This chain links TRBV5-1 with TRBJ1-4, with 7 bases fitting TRBD1. The CDR3 has 16 residues. V lost 4 bases to trimming and J lost 3 bases; unmatched junction nucleotides: 9. CDR1 is SGHRS and CDR2 is YFSETQ in the germline V gene. As DNA, the CDR3 is TGCGCCAGCAGCATTCCTACAGGGGCAGCTAATGAAAAACTGTTTTTT. Translation: CASSIPTGAANEKLFF. Complete variable domain (other parts from reference TRBV5-1 and TRBJ1-4): KAGVTQTPRYLIKTRGQQVTLSCSPISGHRSVSWYQQTPGQGLQFLFEYFSETQRNKGNFPGRFSGRQFSNSRSEMNVSTLELGDSALYLCASSIPTGAANEKLFFGSGTQLSVL.